The TCR beta chain under discussion was sequenced for a study of beta chain features in type 1 diabetes. Findings and limits, study-wide: Shorter TCRB CDR3s, moderately but significantly so, marked every one of the four CD4+ subsets in Type 1 diabetes patients.

Expressed TCRB transcripts were sequenced after all isolated RNA was converted to cDNA. The protocol was immunoSEQ multiplex PCR, while the TCRdb copy is restricted to in-frame clones and leaves out a portion. The sample lists under 950,000 clones; roughly a sixth were seen once. Of note for this clone: The target antigen is unknown.

Post-sort purity exceeded 95% for all sorted populations. The CDR3 sequence is 15 residues long. Germline loops: CDR1 MNHEY, CDR2 SVGAGI. J was trimmed by 7 bases and V by 10 bases; bases with no gene match: 14. The chain combines TRBV6-5 with TRBJ1-4, with TRBD1 matching 8 bases. This sequence was found in a woman aged 18-29 years in good health. The sample comprised naive CD4+ T cells from blood. The CDR3 DNA reads TGTGCCACCGACTCCCGGGCGCAGGGGGCTGAAAAACTGTTTTTT. Translating gives CATDSRAQGAEKLFF.